This T cell receptor (beta chain) was observed in a study of identifying expanded T cells in peripheral blood. No infections or other immune events were documented during collection. The data were produced by immunoSEQ multiplex PCR, yet TCRdb's version contains in-frame clones alone and is incomplete. This sample has roughly 56,000 clones, with around four fifths found just once. V lost 5 bases and J lost 4; bases outside the gene matches: 11. Germline loops: CDR1 SGHTA, CDR2 FQGNSA. The CDR3 consists of 15 residues. The receptor was derived from a person aged 18 to 75 in good health. The sequenced sample consisted of blood. This rearrangement joins TRBV7-2 to TRBJ2-7, with 7 bases matching TRBD1. This CDR3 is CASSTGTALNYEQYF. The CDR3 DNA is TGTGCCAGCAGCACGGGGACAGCCCTAAATTACGAGCAGTACTTC.